This T cell receptor beta chain was documented in a study of blood T cell repertoires in COVID-19. Turning to the study itself: Collection of acute and convalescent COVID-19 samples took place in the United States, Italy and Spain.

Trimming cost V 4 bases and J 6 bases, with 13 bases left between them. The CDR3 is made up of 15 amino acids. Germline V CDR1 and CDR2: ENHRY, SYGVKD. In the original analysis: Reference gene primers were amplified, and this amplification served to estimate nucleated cell counts. The method was immunoSEQ multiplex PCR; TCRdb's version includes in-frame clones alone and lacks a portion of them. That table gives V, J and clone size, and the DNA gave D and trimming. The data contain a few hundred thousand clones, approximately 85% of them seen just once; the ten biggest clones take up 2.2%. Enrolled through a virtual design, the participants were between 18 and 89 years of age and came from some 25 US areas. In assigning cohorts, the study relied on participant-reported clinical history.

This chain uses TRBV10-3 with TRBJ1-6; D is possibly TRBD1 (5 bases). Source material: PBMCs or T cells enriched from blood (not recorded which). The receptor comes from a man aged 30 to 39 who had recovered from COVID-19. Here the CDR3 reads CAISGSQGGNSPLHF. CDR3 DNA sequence: TGTGCCATCAGTGGAAGCCAGGGTGGTAATTCACCCCTCCACTTT.